This T cell receptor (beta chain) was profiled in a study of blood T cell repertoires in COVID-19. Germline V lookup: CDR1 LGHDT, CDR2 YNNKEL (reference sequence). CDR3 size: 13 residues. The ends lost 4 bases at V and 7 bases at J; junction bases unmatched: 5. How the authors handled the data: From reference gene primer amplification, estimates of nucleated cell counts were derived. Sequencing used immunoSEQ multiplex PCR; TCRdb keeps in-frame clones, though not all of them. That table supplies the V and J calls and clone size; D and trimming were determined from the DNA. The repertoire consists of about 130,000 clones, with about 84% occurring once and the leading ten covering less than 15%.

This chain links TRBV3-1 (or the pseudogene TRBV3-2) with TRBJ1-1, with 8 bases that match TRBD1. Sequenced material: peripheral blood. The source is a woman aged 55-75 years with acute or convalescent COVID-19. The CDR3 DNA is TGTGCCAGCAGCCGCGACAGGGGTATTGAAGCTTTCTTT. Protein product: CASSRDRGIEAFF.